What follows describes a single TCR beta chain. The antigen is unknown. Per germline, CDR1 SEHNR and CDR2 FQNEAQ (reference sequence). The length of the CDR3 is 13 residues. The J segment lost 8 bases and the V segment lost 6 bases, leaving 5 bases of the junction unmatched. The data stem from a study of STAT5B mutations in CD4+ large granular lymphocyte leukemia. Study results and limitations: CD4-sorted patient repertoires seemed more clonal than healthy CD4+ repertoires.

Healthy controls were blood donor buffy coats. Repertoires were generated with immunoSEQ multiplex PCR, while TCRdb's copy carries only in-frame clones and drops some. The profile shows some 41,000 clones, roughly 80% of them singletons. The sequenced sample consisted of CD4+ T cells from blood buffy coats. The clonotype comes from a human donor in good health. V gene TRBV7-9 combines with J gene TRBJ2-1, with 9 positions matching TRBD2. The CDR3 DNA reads TGTGCCAGCAGGCGGGAGGGCCGAGATGAGCAGTTCTTC. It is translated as CASRREGRDEQFF. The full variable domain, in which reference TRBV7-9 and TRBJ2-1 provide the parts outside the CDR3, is DTGVSQNPRHKITKRGQNVTFRCDPISEHNRLYWYRQTLGQGPEFLTYFQNEAQLEKSRLLSDRFSAERPKGSFSTLEIQRTEQGDSAMYLCASRREGRDEQFFGPGTRLTVL.